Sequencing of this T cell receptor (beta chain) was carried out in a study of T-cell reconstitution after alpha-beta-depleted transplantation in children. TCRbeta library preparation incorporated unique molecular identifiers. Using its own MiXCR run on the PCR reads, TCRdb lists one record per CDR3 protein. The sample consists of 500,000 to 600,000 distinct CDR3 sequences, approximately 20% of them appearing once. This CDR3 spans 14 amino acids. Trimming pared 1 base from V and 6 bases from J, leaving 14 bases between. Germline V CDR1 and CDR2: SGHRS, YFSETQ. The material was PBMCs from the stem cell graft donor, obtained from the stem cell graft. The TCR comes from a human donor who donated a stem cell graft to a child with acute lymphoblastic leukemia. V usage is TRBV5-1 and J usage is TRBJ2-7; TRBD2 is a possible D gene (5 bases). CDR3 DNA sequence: TGCGCCAGCAGCTTGAGTCCGGGGAGTGTCGAGCAGTACTTC. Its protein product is CASSLSPGSVEQYF.